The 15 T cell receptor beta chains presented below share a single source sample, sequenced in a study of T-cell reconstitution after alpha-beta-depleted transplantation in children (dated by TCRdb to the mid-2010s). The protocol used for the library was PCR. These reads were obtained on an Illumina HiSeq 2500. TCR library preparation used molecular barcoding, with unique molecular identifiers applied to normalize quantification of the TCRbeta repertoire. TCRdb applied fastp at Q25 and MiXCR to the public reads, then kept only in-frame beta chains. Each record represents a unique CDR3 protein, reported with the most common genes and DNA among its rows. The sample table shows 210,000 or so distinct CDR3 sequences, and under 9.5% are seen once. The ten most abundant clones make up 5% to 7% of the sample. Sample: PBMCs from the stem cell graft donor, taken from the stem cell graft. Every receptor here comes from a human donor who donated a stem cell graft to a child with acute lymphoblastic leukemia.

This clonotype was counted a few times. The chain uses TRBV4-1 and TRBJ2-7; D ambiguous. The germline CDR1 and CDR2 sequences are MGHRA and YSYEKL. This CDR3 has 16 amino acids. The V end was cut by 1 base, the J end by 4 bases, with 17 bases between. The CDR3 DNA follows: TGCGCCAGCAGCCAAGGAGACTCCTTTAGGGATTACGAGCAGTACTTC. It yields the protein CASSQGDSFRDYEQYF.

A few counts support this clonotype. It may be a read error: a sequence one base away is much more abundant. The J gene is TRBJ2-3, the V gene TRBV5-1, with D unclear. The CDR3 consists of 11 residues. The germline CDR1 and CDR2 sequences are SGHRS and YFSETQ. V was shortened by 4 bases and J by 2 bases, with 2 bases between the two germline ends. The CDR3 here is CASSATDTQYF. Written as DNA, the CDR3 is TGCGCCAGCAGCGCCACAGATACGCAGTATTTT.

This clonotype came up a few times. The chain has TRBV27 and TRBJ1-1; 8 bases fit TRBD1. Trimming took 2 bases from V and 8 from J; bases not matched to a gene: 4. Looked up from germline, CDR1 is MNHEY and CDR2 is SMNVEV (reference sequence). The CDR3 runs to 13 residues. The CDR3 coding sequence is TGTGCCAGCAGTTTACAGGGGGACAGGGAAGCTTTCTTT. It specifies CASSLQGDREAFF.

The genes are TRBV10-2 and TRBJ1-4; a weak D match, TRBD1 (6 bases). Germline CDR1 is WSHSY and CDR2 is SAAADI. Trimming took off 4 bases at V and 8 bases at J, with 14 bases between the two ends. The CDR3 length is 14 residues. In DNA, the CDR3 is TGCGCCAGCAGTGGGTGGGGGGCGGAGGAAAAACTGTTTTTT. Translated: CASSGWGAEEKLFF.

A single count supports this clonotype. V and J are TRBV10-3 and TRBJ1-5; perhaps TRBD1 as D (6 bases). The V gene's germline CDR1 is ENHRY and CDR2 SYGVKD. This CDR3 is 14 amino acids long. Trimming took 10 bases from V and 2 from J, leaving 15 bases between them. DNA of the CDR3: TGTGCCAGCGGGGATGGGGGCCGCAATCAGCCCCAGCATTTT. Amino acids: CASGDGGRNQPQHF.

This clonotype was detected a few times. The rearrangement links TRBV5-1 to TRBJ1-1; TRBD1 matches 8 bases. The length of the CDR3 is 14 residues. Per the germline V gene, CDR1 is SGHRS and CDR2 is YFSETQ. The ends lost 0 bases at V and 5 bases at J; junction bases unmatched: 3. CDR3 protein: CASSLEQGVTEAFF. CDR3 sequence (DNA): TGCGCCAGCAGCTTGGAACAGGGGGTGACTGAAGCTTTCTTT.

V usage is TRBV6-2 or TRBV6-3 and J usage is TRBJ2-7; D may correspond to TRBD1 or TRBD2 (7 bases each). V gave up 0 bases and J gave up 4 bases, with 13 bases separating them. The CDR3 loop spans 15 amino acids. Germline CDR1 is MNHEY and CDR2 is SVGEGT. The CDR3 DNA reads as TGTGCCAGCAGTTACTCGCGGGGGACAGTATACGAGCAGTACTTC. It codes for CASSYSRGTVYEQYF.

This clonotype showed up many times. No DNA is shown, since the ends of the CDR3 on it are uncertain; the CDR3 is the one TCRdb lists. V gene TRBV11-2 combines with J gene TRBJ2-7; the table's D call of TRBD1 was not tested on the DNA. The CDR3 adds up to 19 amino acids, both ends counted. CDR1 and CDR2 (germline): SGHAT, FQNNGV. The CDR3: CASSFGLSLFGQGTTRTYF.

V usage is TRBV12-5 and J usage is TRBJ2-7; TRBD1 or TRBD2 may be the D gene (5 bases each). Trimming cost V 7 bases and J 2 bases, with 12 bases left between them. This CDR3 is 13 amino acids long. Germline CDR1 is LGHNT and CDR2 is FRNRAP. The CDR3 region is CASAGTQAYEQYF. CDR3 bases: TGTGCTAGTGCCGGGACGCAGGCCTACGAGCAGTACTTC.

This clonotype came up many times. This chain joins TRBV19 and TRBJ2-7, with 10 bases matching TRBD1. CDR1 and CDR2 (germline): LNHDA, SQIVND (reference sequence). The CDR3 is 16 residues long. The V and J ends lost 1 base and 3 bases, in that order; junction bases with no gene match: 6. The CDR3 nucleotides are TGTGCCAGTAGTATAGGAGACGGGACAGGGGTCTACGAGCAGTACTTC. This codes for CASSIGDGTGVYEQYF. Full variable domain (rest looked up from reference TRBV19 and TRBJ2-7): DGGITQSPKYLFRKEGQNVTLSCEQNLNHDAMYWYRQDPGQGLRLIYYSQIVNDFQKGDIAEGYSVSREKKESFPLTVTSAQKNPTAFYLCASSIGDGTGVYEQYFGPGTRLTVT.

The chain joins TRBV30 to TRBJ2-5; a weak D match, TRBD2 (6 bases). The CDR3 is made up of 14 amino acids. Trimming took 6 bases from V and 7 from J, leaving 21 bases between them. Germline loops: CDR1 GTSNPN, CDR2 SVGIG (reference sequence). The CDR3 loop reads CACGPVIRRGTQYF. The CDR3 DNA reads TGTGCCTGTGGCCCGGTAATTCGGCGGGGGACCCAGTACTTC.

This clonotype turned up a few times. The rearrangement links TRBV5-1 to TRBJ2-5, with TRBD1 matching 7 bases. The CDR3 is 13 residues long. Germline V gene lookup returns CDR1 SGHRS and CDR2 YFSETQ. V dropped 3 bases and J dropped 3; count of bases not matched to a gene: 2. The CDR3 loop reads CASSYGTEETQYF. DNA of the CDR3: TGCGCCAGCAGCTACGGGACAGAAGAGACCCAGTACTTC.

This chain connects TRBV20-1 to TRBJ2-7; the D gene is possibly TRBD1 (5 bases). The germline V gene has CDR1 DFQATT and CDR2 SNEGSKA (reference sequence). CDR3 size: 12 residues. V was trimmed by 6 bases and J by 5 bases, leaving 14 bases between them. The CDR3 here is CSAQVTADEQYF. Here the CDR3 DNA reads TGCAGTGCACAGGTCACCGCGGACGAGCAGTACTTC.

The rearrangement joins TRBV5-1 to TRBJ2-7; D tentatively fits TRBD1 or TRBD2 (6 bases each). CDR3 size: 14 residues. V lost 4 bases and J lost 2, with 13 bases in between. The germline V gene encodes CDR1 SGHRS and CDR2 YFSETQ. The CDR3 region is CASSPGGGPYEQYF. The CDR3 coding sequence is TGCGCCAGCAGCCCCGGAGGGGGACCCTACGAGCAGTACTTC.

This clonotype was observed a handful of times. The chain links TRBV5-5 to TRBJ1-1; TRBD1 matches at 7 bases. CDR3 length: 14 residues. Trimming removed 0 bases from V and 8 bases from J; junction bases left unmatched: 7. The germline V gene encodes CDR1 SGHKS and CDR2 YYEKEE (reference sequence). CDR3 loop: CASSLDPRGLEAFF. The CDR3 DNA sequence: TGTGCCAGCAGCTTGGACCCGAGGGGGCTAGAAGCTTTCTTT.